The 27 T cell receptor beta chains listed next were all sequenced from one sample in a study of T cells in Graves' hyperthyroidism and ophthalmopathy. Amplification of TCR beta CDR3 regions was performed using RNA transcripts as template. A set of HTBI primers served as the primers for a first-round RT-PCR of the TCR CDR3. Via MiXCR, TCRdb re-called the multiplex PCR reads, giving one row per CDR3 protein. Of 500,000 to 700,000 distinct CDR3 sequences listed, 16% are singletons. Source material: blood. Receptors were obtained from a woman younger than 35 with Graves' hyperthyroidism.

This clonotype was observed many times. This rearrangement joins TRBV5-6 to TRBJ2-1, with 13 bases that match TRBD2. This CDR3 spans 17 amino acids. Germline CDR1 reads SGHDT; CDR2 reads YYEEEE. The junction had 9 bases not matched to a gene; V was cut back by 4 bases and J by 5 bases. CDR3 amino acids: CASSRDMGTSGDNEQFF. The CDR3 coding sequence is TGTGCCAGCAGCCGTGACATGGGGACTAGCGGGGACAATGAGCAGTTCTTC.

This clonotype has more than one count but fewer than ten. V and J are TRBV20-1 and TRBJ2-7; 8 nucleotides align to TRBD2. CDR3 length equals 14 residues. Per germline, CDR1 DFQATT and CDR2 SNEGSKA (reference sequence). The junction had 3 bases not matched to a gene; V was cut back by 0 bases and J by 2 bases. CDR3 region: CSARDSGGTYEQYF. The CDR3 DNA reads TGCAGTGCTAGAGATTCGGGAGGGACCTACGAGCAGTACTTC.

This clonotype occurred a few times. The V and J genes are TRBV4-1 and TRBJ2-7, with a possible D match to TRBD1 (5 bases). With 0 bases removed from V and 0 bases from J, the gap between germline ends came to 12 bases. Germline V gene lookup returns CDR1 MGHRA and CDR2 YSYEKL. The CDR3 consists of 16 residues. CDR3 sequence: CASSQEGADLSYEQYF. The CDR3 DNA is TGCGCCAGCAGCCAAGAAGGGGCGGACCTCTCCTACGAGCAGTACTTC.

The CDR3 reads CSANIDGAYEQYF. For the CDR3, the DNA is TGCAGTGCTAATATCGACGGAGCCTACGAGCAGTACTTC. This chain joins TRBV20-1 and TRBJ2-7; D is uncertain. The CDR3 is 13 residues long. The V and J ends lost 4 bases and 2 bases respectively, with 12 bases between them. Germline values: CDR1 DFQATT, CDR2 SNEGSKA (reference sequence).

CDR3 coding DNA: TGTGCCAGCAGCCAAGGGAGGCGTAGCAATCAGCCCCAGCATTTT. This gives the protein CASSQGRRSNQPQHF. The V and J genes are TRBV3-1 and TRBJ1-5; no clear D. V was cut by 1 base and J by 0 bases, with 7 bases left in between. The CDR3 totals 15 residues. CDR1 is LGHDT and CDR2 is YNNKEL in the germline V gene (reference sequence).

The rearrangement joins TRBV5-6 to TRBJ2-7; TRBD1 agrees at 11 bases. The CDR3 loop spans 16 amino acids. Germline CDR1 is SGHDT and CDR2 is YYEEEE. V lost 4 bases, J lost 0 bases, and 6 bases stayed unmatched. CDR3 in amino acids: CASSRRTGGDSYEQYF. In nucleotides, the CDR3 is TGTGCCAGCAGCAGAAGGACAGGGGGCGACTCCTACGAGCAGTACTTC.

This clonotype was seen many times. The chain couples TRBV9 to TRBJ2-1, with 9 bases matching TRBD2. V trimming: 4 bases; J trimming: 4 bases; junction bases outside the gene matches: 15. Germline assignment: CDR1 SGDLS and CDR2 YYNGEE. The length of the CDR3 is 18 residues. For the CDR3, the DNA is TGTGCCAGCAGCCATCAGAGGGTTAGCGGGGGTGGATACAATGAGCAGTTCTTC. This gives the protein CASSHQRVSGGGYNEQFF. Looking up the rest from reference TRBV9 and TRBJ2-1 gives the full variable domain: DSGVTQTPKHLITATGQRVTLRCSPRSGDLSVYWYQQSLDQGLQFLIQYYNGEERAKGNILERFSAQQFPDLHSELNLSSLELGDSALYFCASSHQRVSGGGYNEQFFGPGTRLTVL.

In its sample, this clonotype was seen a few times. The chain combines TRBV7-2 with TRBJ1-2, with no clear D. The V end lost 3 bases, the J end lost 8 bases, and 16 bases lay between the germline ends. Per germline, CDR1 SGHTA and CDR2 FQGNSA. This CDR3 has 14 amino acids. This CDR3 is CASSLGRVYGGYTF. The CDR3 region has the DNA TGTGCCAGCAGCTTGGGGAGGGTATATGGGGGCTACACCTTC.

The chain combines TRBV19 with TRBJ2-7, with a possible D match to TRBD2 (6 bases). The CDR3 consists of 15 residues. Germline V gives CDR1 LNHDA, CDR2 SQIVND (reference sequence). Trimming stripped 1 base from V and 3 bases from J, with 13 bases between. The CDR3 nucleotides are TGTGCCAGTAGTATAGTGTGGGGGGTAAACTACGAGCAGTACTTC. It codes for CASSIVWGVNYEQYF.

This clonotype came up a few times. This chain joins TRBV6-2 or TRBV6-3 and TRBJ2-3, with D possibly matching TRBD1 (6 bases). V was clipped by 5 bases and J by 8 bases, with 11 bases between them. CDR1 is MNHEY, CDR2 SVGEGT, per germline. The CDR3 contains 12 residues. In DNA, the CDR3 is TGTGCCAGCAGTCGGGACAAAGCTACGCAGTATTTT. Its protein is CASSRDKATQYF.

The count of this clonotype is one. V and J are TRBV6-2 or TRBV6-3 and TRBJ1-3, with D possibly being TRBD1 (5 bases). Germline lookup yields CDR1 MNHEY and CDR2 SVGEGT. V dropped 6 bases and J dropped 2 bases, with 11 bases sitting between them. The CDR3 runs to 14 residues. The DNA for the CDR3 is TGTGCCAGCAGGGTGACAGACCCTGGAAACACCATATATTTT. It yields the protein CASRVTDPGNTIYF.

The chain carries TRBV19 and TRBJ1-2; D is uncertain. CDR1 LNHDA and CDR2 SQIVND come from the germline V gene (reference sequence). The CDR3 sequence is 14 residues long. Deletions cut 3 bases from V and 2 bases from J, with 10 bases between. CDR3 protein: CASSILRENYGYTF. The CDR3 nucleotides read TGTGCCAGTAGTATTTTGAGGGAAAACTATGGCTACACCTTC.

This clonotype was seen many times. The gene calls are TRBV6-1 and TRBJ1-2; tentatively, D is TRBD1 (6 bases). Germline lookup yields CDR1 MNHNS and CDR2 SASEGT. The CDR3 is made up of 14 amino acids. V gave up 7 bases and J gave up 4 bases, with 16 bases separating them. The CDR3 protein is CASTGAGAPYGYTF. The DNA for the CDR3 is TGTGCCAGCACCGGAGCGGGGGCTCCCTATGGCTACACCTTC.

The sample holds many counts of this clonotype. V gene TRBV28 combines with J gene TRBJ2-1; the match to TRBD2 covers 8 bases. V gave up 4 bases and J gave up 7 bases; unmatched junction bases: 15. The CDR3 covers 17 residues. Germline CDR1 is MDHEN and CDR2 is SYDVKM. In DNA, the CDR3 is TGTGCCAGCAGTTCCCAAACGGGACTAGTCGTGGGTAATGAGCAGTTCTTC. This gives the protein CASSSQTGLVVGNEQFF.

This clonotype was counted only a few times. CDR3 sequence: CASSQDSGGRDETQYF. CDR3 DNA sequence: TGCGCCAGCAGCCAAGATTCGGGGGGGCGGGACGAGACCCAGTACTTC. The chain carries TRBV4-3 and TRBJ2-5; 8 bases align to TRBD2. The CDR3 covers 16 residues. CDR1 is LGHNA and CDR2 is YSLEER in the germline V gene. The V gene end was trimmed by 0 bases and the J gene end by 5 bases; junction bases not matched to a gene: 8.

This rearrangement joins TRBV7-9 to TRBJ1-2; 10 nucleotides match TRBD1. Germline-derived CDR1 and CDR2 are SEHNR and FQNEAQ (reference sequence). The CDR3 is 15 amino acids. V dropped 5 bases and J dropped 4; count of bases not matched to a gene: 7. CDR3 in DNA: TGTGCCAGCAGCGCTTCCGGGACAGGGGCCTATGGCTACACCTTC. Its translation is CASSASGTGAYGYTF.

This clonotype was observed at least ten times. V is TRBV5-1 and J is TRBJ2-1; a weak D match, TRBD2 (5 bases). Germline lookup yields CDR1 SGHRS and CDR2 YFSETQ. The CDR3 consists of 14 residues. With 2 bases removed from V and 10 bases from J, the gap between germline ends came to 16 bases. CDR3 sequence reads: CASSLGLQSGEQFF. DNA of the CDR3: TGCGCCAGCAGCTTAGGGCTCCAATCGGGGGAGCAGTTCTTC.

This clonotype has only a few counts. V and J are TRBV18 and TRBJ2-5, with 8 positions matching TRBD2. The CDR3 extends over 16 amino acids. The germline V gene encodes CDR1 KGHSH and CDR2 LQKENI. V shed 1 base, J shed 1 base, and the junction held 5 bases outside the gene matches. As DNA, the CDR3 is TGTGCCAGCTCACCACGGGCGGGGGGTCCCCAAGAGACCCAGTACTTC. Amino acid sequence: CASSPRAGGPQETQYF. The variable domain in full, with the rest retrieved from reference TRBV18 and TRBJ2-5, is NAGVMQNPRHLVRRRGQEARLRCSPMKGHSHVYWYRQLPEEGLKFMVYLQKENIIDESGMPKERFSAEFPKEGPSILRIQQVVRGDSAAYFCASSPRAGGPQETQYFGPGTRLLVL.

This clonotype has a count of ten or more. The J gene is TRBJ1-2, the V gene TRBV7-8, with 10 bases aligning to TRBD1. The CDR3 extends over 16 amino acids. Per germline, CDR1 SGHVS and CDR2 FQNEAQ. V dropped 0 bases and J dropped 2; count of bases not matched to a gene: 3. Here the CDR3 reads CASSLASTGGNYGYTF. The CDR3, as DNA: TGTGCCAGCAGCTTAGCGTCGACAGGGGGCAACTATGGCTACACCTTC.

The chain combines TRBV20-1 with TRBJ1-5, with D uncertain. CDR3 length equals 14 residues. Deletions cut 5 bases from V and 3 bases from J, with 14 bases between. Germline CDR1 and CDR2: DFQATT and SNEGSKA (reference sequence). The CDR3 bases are TGCAGTGCTTCAGAGTTGGGAGACAATCAGCCCCAGCATTTT. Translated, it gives CSASELGDNQPQHF.

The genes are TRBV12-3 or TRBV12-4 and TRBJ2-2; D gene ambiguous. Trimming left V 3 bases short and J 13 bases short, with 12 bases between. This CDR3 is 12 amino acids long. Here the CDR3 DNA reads TGTGCCAGCAGTTTTGCGGAGTGGAGGCTGTTTTTT. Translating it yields CASSFAEWRLFF.

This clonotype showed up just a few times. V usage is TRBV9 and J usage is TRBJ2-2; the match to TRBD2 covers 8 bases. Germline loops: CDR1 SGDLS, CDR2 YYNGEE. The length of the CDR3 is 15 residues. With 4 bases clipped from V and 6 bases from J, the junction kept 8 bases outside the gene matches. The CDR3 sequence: CASSIGSSGSGELFF. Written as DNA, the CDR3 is TGTGCCAGCAGCATAGGGTCTAGCGGGTCCGGGGAGCTGTTTTTT.

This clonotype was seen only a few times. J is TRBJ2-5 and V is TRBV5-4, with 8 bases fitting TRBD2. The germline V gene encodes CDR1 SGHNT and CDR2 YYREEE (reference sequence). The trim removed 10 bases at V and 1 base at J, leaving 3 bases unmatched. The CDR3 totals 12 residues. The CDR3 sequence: CAAGGSQETQYF. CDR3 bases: TGTGCCGCGGGGGGCTCCCAAGAGACCCAGTACTTC.

CDR3 nucleotides: TGTGCCAGCAGCTATGGGGGGGGGGGCGGCAACTATGGCTACACCTTC. Protein product: CASSYGGGGGNYGYTF. This chain links TRBV7-2 with TRBJ1-2; a weak D match, TRBD1 (6 bases). The length of the CDR3 is 16 residues. Looked up from germline, CDR1 is SGHTA and CDR2 is FQGNSA. V shed 4 bases and J shed 2 bases, with 17 bases lying between them. Variable domain in full (rest from reference TRBV7-2 and TRBJ1-2): GAGVSQSPSNKVTEKGKDVELRCDPISGHTALYWYRQSLGQGLEFLIYFQGNSAPDKSGLPSDRFSAERTGGSVSTLTIQRTQQEDSAVYLCASSYGGGGGNYGYTFGSGTRLTVV.

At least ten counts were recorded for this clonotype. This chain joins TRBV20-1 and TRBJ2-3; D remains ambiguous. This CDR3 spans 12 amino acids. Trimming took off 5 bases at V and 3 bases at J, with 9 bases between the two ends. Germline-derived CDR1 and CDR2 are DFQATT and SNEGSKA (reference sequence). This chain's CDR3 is CSAQGPTDTQYF. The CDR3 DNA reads TGCAGTGCTCAAGGACCTACAGATACGCAGTATTTT.

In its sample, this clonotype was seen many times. In nucleotides, the CDR3 is TGTGCCACTGACACCGGGACTAGCGGGAGAGGCGATGAGCAGTTCTTC. Translation: CATDTGTSGRGDEQFF. The V gene is TRBV10-3, the J gene TRBJ2-1, with TRBD2 identical over 14 bases. The V segment lost 10 bases and the J segment 8 bases; nucleotides outside the gene matches: 13. The germline V gene encodes CDR1 ENHRY and CDR2 SYGVKD. This CDR3 is 16 amino acids long.

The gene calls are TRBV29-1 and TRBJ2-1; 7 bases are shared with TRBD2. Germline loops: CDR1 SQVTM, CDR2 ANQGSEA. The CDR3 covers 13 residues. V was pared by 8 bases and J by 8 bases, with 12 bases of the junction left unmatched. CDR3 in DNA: TGCAGCTGGAATCGGGAGGCCCTTGATGAGCAGTTCTTC. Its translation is CSWNREALDEQFF.